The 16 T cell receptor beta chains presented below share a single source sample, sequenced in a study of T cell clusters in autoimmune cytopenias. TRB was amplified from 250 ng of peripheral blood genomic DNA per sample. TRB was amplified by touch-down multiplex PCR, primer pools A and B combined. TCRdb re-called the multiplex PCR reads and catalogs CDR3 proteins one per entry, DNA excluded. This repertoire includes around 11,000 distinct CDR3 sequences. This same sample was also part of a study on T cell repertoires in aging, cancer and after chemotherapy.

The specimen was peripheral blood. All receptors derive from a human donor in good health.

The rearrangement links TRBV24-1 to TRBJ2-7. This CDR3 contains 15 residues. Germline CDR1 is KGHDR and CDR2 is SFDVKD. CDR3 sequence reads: CATSDLAGGTYEQYF.

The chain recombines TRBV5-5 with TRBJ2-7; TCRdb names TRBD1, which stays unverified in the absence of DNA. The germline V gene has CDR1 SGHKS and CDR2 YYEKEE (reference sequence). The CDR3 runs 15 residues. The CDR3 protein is CASSLEQGAYHEQYF.

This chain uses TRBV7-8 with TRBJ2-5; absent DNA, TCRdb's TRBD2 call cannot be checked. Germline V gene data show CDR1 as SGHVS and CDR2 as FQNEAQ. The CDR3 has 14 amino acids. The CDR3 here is CASSPSAVRETQYF.

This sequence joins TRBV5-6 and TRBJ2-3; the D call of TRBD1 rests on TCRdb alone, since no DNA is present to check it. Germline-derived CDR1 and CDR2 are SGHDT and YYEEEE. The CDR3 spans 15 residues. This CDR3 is CASSLARGGADTQYF.

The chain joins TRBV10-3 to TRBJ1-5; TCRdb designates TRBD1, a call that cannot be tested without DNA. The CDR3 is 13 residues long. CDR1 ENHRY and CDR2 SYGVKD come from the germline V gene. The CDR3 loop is CASQQGLNQPQHF.

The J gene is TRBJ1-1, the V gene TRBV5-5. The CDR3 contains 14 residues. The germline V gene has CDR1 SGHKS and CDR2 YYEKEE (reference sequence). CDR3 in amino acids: CASSQDRMNTEAFF.

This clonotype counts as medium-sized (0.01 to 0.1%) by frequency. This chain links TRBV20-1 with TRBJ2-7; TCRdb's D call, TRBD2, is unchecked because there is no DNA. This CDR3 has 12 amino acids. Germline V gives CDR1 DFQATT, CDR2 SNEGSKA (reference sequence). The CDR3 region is CSARGTSGPKYF.

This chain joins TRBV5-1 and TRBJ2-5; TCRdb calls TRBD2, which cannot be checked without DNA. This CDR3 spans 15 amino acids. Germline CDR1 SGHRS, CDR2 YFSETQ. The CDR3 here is CASSLWAGNQETQYF. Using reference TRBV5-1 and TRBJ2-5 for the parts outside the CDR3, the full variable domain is KAGVTQTPRYLIKTRGQQVTLSCSPISGHRSVSWYQQTPGQGLQFLFEYFSETQRNKGNFPGRFSGRQFSNSRSEMNVSTLELGDSALYLCASSLWAGNQETQYFGPGTRLLVL.

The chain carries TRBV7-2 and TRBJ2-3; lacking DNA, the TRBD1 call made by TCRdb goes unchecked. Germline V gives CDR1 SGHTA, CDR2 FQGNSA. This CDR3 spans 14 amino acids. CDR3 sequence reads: CASSLLGGGDTQYF.

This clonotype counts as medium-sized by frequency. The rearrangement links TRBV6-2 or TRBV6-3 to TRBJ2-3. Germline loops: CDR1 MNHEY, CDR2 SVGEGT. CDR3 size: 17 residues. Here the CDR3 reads CASRLGFGVGYTDTQYF.

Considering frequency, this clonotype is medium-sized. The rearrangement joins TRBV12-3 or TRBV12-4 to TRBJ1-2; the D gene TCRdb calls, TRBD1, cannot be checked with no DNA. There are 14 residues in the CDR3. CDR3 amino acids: CASSLQGANYGYTF.

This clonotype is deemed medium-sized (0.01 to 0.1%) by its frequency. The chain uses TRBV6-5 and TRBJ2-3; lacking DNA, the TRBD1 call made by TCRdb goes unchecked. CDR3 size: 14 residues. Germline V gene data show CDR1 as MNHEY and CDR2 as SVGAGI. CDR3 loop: CASQRSRFGDTQYF.

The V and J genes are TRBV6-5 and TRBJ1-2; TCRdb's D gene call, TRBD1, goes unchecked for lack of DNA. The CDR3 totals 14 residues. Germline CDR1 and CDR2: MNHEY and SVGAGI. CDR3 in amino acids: CASSGDRGHDGYTF.

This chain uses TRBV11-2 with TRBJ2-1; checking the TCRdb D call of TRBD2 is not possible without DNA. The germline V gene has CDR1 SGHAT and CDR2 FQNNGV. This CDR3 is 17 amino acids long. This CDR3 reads CASSFAGTSGGYNEQFF. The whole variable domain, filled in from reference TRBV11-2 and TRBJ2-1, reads EAGVAQSPRYKIIEKRQSVAFWCNPISGHATLYWYQQILGQGPKLLIQFQNNGVVDDSQLPKDRFSAERLKGVDSTLKIQPAKLEDSAVYLCASSFAGTSGGYNEQFFGPGTRLTVL.

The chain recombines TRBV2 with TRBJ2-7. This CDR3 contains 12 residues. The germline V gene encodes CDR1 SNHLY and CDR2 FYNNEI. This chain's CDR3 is CASSELAYEQYF.

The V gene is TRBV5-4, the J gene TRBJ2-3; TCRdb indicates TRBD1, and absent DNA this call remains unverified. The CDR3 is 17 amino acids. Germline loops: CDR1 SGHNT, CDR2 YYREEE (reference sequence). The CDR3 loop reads CASSFGRQGAVSDTQYF.